The clone carrying this TCR beta chain was counted only a few times. Its cognate antigen is unknown. This specimen comes from a study of T cells after yellow fever vaccination. Study results and caveats: By day 5 rather than day 15, the secondary response had peaked, though it was weaker. Few clonotypes appeared in both CD4 and CD8 compartments.

Germline V lookup: CDR1 LGHNA, CDR2 YSLEER. Trimming shortened V by 0 bases and J by 5 bases, and 22 bases separated the two germline ends. This CDR3 has 19 amino acids. TCRdb re-derived calls from the 5' RACE reads in MiXCR, one entry per CDR3 protein. The profile shows about 53,000 distinct CDR3 sequences, more than 5.5% of them singletons. Specimen: CD8+ T cells sorted from PBMCs, collected on the day of the first yellow fever vaccination. The chain has TRBV4-3 and TRBJ1-4, with D uncertain. The clonotype comes from a man between 18 and 29 years old who received the YFV17D yellow fever vaccine. Written as DNA, the CDR3 is TGCGCCAGCAGCCAAGAGGGCCTAGAGACGGGAACTACCAATGAAAAACTGTTTTTT. This codes for CASSQEGLETGTTNEKLFF.